This T cell receptor beta chain was sequenced during a study of shared clonotypes between healthy human individuals. General observations from the study: Memory subsets generally showed smaller estimated richness than naive subsets did. Unshared clonotypes carried lower generation probabilities than those common to all four donors.

Some 30,000 T cell genomes (about 0.2 ug DNA) went into each sorted-subset replicate. Some clones are missing from TCRdb's copy, which holds only in-frame ones; the method was immunoSEQ multiplex PCR. The sample shows about 2 million clones, approximately 95% of them seen only once. This clone was found once. The antigen remains undetermined. Naive CD8 cells, CD45RO-negative and positively selected for CCR7, excluded terminally differentiated effector memory CD45RA+ cells. The V end was cut by 2 bases, the J end by 6 bases, with 13 bases between. This CDR3 contains 14 residues. The V gene's germline CDR1 is SEHNR and CDR2 FQNEAQ (reference sequence).

The sequence came from a man aged 18-30 years in good health. Sequenced material: naive CD8+ T cells sorted from blood. This chain joins TRBV7-9 and TRBJ1-2, with D possibly matching TRBD1 (6 bases). In nucleotides, the CDR3 is TGTGCCAGCAGCTTATGGGGGGCAGAGGATGGCTACACCTTC. Translation: CASSLWGAEDGYTF.